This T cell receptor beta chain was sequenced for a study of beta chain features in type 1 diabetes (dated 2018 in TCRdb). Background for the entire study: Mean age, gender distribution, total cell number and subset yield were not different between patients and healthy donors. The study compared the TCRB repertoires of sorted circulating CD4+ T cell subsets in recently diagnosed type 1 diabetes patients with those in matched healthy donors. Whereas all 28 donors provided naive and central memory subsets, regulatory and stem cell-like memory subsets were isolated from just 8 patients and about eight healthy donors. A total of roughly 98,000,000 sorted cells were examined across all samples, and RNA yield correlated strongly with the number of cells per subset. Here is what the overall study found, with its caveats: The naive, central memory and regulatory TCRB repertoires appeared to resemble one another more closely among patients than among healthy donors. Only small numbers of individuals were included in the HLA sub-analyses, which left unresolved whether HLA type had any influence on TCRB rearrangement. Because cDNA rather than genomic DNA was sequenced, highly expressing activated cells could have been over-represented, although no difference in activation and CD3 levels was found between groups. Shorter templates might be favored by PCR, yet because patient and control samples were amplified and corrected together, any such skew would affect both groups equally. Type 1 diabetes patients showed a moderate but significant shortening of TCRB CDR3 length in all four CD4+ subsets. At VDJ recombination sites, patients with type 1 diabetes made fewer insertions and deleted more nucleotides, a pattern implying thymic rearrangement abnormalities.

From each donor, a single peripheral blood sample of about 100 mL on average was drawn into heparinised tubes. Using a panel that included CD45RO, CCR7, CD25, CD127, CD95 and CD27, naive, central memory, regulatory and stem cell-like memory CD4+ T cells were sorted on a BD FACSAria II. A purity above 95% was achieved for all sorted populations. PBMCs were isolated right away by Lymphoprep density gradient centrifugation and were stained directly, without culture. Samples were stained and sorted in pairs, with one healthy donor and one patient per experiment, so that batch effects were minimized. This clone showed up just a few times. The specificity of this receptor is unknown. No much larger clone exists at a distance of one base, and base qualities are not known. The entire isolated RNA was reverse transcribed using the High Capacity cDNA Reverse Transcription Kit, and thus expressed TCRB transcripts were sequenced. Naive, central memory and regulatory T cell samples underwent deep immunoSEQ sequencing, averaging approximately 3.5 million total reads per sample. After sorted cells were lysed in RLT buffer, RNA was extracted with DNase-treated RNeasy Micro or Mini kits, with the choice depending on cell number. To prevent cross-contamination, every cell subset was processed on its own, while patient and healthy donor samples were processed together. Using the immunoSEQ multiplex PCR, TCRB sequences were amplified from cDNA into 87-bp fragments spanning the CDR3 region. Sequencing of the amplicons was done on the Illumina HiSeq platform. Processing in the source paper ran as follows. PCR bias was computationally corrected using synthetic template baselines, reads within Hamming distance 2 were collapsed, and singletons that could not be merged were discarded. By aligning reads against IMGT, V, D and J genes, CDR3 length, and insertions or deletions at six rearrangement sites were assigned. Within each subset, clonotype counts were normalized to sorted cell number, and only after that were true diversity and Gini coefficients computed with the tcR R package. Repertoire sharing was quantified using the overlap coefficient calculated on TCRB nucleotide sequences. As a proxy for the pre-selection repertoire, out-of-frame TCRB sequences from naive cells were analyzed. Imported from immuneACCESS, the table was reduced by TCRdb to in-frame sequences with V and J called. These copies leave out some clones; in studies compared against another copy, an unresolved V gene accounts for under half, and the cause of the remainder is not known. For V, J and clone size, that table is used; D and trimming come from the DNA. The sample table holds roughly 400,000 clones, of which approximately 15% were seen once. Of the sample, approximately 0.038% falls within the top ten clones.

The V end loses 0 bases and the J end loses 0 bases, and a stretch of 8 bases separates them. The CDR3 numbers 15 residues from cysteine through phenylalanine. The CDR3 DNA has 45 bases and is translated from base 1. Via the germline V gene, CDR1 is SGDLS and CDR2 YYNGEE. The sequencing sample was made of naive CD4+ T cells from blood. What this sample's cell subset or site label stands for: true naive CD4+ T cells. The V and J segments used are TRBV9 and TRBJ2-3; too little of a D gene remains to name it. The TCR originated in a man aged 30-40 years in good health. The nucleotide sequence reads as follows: TGTGCCAGCAGCGTAGTAGACGGGAGCACAGATACGCAGTATTTT. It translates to CASSVVDGSTDTQYF. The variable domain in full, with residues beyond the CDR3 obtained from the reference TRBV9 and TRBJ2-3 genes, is DSGVTQTPKHLITATGQRVTLRCSPRSGDLSVYWYQQSLDQGLQFLIQYYNGEERAKGNILERFSAQQFPDLHSELNLSSLELGDSALYFCASSVVDGSTDTQYFGPGTRLTVL.